This note documents a single T cell receptor beta chain sequence. The antigen is unknown. This entry is derived from a study of T-cell reconstitution after alpha-beta-depleted transplantation in children. Study outcomes and limitations: Newly made T cells mostly supplied T-cell counts and diversity one year after transplant. At day 60, the high TCRbeta diversity found in some patients originated from recipient T cells and thymic progenitors that had survived. Two months or so post-transplant, alpha-beta T cells reportedly derived from several hundred expanded graft clones.

Preparation of the TCRbeta library was carried out with unique molecular identifiers. TCRdb recomputed calls from the PCR reads with MiXCR, one row per CDR3 protein. The sample has about 1,000,000 distinct CDR3 sequences, around 30% seen once. Sequenced material: PBMCs, mostly from graft donor cells, taken 360 days after TCRalphabeta/CD19-depleted stem cell transplant. This clonotype originated in a boy younger than two who had a stem cell transplant for SCID, so the T cells may come from the graft donor.

The CDR3 sequence: CAISEGNWEETQYF. The CDR3 DNA reads as TGTGCCATCAGTGAGGGTAACTGGGAAGAGACCCAGTACTTC. V is TRBV10-3 and J is TRBJ2-5; D is unclear. V was pared by 2 bases and J by 3 bases, with 10 bases between. In germline, CDR1 is ENHRY, CDR2 SYGVKD. The CDR3 sequence is 14 residues long.